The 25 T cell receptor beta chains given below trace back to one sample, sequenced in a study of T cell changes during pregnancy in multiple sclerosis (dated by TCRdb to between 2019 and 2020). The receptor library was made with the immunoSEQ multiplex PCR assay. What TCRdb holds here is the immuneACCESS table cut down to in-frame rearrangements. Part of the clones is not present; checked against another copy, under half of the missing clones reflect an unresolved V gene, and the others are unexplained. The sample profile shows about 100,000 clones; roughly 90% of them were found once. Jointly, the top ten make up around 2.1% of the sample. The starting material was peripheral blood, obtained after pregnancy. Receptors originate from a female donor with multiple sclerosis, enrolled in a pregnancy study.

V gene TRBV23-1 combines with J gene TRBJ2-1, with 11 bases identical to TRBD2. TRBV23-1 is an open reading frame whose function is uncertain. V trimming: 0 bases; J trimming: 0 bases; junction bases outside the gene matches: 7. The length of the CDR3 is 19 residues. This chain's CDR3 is CASSQSGLAEVCSYNEQFF. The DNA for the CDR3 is TGCGCCAGCAGTCAATCGGGACTAGCGGAGGTATGCTCCTACAATGAGCAGTTCTTC.

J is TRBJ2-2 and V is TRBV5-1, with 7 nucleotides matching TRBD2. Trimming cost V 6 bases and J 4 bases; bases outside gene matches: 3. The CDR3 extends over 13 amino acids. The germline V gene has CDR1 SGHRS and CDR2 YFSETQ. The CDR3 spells CASTTSRTGELFF. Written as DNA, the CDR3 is TGCGCCAGCACGACTAGCCGCACCGGGGAGCTGTTTTTT.

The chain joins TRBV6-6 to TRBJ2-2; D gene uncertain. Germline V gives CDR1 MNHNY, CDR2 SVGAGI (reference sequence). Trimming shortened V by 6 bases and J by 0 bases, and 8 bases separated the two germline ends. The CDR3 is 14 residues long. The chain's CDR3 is CASSPITNTGELFF. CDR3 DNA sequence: TGTGCCAGCAGCCCTATAACGAACACCGGGGAGCTGTTTTTT.

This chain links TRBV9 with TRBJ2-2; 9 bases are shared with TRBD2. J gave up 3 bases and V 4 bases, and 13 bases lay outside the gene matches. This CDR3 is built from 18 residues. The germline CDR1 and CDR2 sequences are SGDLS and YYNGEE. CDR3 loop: CASSPTGTSISYTGELFF. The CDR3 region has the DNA TGTGCCAGCAGCCCAACGGGGACTAGCATTTCATACACCGGGGAGCTGTTTTTT.

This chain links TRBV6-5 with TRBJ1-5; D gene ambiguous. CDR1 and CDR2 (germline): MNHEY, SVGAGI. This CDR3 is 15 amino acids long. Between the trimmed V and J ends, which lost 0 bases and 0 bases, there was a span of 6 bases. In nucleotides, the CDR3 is TGTGCCAGCAGTTACTCTCGGGGTAGCAATCAGCCCCAGCATTTT. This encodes CASSYSRGSNQPQHF.

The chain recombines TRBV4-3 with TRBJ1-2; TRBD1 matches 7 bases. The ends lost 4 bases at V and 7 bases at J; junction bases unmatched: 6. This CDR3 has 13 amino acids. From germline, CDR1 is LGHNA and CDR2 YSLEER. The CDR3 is CASSRQTGSGYTF. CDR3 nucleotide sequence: TGCGCCAGCAGCCGACAGACAGGGTCTGGCTACACCTTC.

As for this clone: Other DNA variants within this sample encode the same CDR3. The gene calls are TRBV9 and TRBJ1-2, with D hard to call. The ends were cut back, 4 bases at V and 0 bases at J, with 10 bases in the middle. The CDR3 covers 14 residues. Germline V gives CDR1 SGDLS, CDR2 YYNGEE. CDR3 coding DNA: TGTGCCAGCAGCCCCCGAGGGACTAACTATGGCTACACCTTC. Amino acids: CASSPRGTNYGYTF.

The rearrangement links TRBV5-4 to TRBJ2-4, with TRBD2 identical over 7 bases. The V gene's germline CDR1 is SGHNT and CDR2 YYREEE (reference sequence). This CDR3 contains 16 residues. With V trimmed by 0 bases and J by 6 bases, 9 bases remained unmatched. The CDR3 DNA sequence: TGTGCCAGCAGCTTGGCAGGCGCGGGGGAGGCAAACATTCAGTACTTC. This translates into CASSLAGAGEANIQYF.

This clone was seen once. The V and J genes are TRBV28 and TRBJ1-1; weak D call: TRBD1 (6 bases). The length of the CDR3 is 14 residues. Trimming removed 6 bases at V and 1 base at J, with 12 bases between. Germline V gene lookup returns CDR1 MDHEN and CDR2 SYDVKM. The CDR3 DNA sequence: TGTGCCAGCAGAGAACAGGGTGCGAACACTGAAGCTTTCTTT. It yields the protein CASREQGANTEAFF.

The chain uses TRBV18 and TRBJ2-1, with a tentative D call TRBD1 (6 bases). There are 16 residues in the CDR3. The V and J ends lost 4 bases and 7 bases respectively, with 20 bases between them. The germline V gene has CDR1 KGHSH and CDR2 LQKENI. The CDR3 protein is CASSLPPGAGANEQFF. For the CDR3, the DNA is TGTGCCAGCTCACTCCCCCCAGGGGCAGGGGCGAATGAGCAGTTCTTC.

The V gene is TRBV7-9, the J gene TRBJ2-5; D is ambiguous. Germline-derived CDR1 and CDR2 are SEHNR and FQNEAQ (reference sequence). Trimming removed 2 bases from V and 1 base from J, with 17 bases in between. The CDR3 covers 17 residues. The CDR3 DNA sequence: TGTGCCAGCAGCTTAACAATAACCCTTGGGCCCCAAGAGACCCAGTACTTC. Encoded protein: CASSLTITLGPQETQYF.

CDR3: CASRTPGTGGAEAFF. CDR3 DNA sequence: TGTGCCAGTAGGACTCCGGGAACAGGGGGCGCTGAAGCTTTCTTT. V gene TRBV19 combines with J gene TRBJ1-1; 9 bases fit TRBD1. Germline V lookup: CDR1 LNHDA, CDR2 SQIVND (reference sequence). CDR3 length: 15 amino acids. J lost 6 bases, V lost 6 bases, and 11 bases had no gene match.

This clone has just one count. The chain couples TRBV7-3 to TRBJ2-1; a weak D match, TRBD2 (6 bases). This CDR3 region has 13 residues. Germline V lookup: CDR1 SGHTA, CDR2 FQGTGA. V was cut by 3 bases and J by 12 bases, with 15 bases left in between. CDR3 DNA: TGTGCCAGCAGCTTGCCGGGGGTGGTGGGGCAGTTCTTC. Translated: CASSLPGVVGQFF.

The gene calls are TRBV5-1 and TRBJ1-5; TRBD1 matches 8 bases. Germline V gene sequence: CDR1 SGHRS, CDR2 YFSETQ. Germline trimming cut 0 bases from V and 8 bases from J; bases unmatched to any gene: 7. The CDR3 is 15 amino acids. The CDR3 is CASSLGQGLVEPQHF. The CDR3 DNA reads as TGCGCCAGCAGCTTGGGACAGGGGCTAGTTGAGCCCCAGCATTTT. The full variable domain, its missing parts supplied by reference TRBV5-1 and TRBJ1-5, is KAGVTQTPRYLIKTRGQQVTLSCSPISGHRSVSWYQQTPGQGLQFLFEYFSETQRNKGNFPGRFSGRQFSNSRSEMNVSTLELGDSALYLCASSLGQGLVEPQHFGDGTRLSIL.

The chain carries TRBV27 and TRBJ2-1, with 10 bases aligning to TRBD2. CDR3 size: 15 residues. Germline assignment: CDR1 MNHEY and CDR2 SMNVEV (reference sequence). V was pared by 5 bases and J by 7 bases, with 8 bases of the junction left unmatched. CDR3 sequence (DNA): TGTGCCAGCAGTCGAGCGGGAGGGCCAGGAAATGAGCAGTTCTTC. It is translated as CASSRAGGPGNEQFF.

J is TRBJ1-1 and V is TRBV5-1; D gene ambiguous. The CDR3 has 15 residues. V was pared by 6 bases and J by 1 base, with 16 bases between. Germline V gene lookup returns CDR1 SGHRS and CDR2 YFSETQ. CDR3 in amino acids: CASTITNSGNTEAFF. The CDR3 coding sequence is TGCGCCAGCACCATAACAAACTCAGGGAACACTGAAGCTTTCTTT.

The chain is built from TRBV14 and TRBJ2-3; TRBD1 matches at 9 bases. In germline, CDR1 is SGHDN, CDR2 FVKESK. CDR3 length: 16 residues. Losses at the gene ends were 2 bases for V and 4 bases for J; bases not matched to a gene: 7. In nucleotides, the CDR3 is TGTGCCAGCAGCCAATCAGAGACAGGGGGACCAGATACGCAGTATTTT. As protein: CASSQSETGGPDTQYF.

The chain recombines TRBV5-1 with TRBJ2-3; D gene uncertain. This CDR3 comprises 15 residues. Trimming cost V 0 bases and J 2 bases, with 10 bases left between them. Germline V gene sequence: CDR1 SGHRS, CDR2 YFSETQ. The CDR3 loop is CASSLGSSSTDTQYF. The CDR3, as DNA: TGCGCCAGCAGCTTGGGATCCAGTTCCACAGATACGCAGTATTTT.

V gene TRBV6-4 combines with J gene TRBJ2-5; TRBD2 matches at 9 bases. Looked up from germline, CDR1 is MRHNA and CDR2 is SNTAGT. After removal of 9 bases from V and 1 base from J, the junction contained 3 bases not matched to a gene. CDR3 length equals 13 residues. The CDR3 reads CASLSGSQETQYF. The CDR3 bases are TGTGCCAGTCTTAGCGGGAGCCAAGAGACCCAGTACTTC.

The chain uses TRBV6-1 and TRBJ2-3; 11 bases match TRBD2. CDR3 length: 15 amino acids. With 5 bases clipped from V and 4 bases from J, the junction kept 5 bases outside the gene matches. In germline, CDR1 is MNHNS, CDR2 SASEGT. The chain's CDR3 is CASSPLAGGSDTQYF. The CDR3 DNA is TGTGCCAGCAGTCCCCTAGCGGGAGGTTCAGATACGCAGTATTTT.

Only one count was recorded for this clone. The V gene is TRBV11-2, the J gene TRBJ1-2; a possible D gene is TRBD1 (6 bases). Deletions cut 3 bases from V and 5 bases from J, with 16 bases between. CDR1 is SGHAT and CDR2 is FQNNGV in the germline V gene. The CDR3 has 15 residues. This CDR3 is CASSFGAGVVYGYTF. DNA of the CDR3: TGTGCCAGCAGCTTTGGGGCAGGGGTAGTTTATGGCTACACCTTC.

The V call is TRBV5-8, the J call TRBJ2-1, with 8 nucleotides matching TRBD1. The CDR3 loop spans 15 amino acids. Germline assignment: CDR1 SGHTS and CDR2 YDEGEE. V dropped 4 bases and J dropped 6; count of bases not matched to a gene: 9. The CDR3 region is CASSRDRLRSNEQFF. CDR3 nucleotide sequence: TGTGCCAGCAGCAGGGACAGGCTCCGCTCCAATGAGCAGTTCTTC.

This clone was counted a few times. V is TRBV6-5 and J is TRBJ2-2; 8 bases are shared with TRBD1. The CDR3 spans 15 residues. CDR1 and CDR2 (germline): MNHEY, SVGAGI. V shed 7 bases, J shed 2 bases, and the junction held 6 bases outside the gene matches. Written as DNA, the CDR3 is TGTGCCAGCACCCAGGGGGCAAGTAACACCGGGGAGCTGTTTTTT. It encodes CASTQGASNTGELFF.

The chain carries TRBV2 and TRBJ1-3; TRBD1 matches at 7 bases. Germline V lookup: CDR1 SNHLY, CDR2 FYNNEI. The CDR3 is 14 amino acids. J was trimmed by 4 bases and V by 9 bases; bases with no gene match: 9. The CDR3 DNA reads TGTGCCAGTAAAGACAGGGTGTTAGGAAACACCATATATTTT. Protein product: CASKDRVLGNTIYF.

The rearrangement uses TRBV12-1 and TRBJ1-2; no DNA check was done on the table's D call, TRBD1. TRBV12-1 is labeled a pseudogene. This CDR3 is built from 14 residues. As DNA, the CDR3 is TGTGCCAGCAGCTTTACCGGGACAAGTCATGGCTACACCTTC. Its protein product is CASSFTGTSHGYTF.